A selection of T cell receptor beta chains follows, all from one sample in a study of response to subunit inactivated influenza vaccine. TCRdb called the RT-PCR reads again in MiXCR, with one record for every CDR3 protein. The table records some 480,000 distinct CDR3 sequences, roughly 9.8% of them present only once. Sequenced material: PBMCs from blood, taken 40 to 50 days after vaccination. Receptors were obtained from a man between 45 and 60 years old who received an inactivated influenza vaccine. Both conserved end residues are part of each CDR3. D genes are given only for firm matches. Clone size appears in some rows only: once, few, many, or a class for an expanded clone.

TGCGCCAGCAGCTGGGACAGCCCCAATCAGCCCCAGCATTTT	CASSWDSPNQPQHF	few	TRBD1	TRBV5-1	TRBJ1-5
TGCGCCAGCAGCCACCGGGACAGGGAGAATTCACCCCTCCACTTT	CASSHRDRENSPLHF	many	TRBD1	TRBV4-1	TRBJ1-6
TGTGCCAGCAGTTCGGAACCTCAGACGGTTTCCTACGAGCAGTACTTC	CASSSEPQTVSYEQYF	few	-	TRBV12-3/TRBV12-4	TRBJ2-7
TGTGCCAGCAGACCATACCAGGGGGCCGCTTTCTTT	CASRPYQGAAFF	many	TRBD1	TRBV12-3/TRBV12-4	TRBJ1-1
TGTGCCAGCAGCCACCTAGCGGACGAAGGGAATGAGCAGTTCTTC	CASSHLADEGNEQFF	many	TRBD2	TRBV4-2	TRBJ2-1
TGCGCCAGCAGCTTGGCGAGGGGGACAGTTCGACGGGGCGGCTACACCTTC	CASSLARGTVRRGGYTF	few	TRBD1	TRBV5-1	TRBJ1-2
TGTGCCAGCAGTTCCGCGAGACTAGCGGGAGGGCCGGGTGGATCAGATACGCAGTATTTT	CASSSARLAGGPGGSDTQYF	few	TRBD2	TRBV28	TRBJ2-3
TGTGCCAGCAGGCGACCCCTACTAGCGGGAGTACAAGAGACCCAGTACTTC	CASRRPLLAGVQETQYF	-	TRBD2	TRBV6-1	TRBJ2-5
TGTGCCAGCAGCCCCGGGACACTCTCCCGCGAGCAGTACTTC	CASSPGTLSREQYF	few	-	TRBV12-3/TRBV12-4	TRBJ2-7
TGTGCCAGCAGCCAAGATGTCCAGCGGGGGGGCCGCGGCACAGATACGCAGTATTTT	CASSQDVQRGGRGTDTQYF	few	TRBD2	TRBV4-2	TRBJ2-3
TGTGCCAGCAGTCGAGGACAGGGGTGGGTCTACAATGAGCAGTTCTTC	CASSRGQGWVYNEQFF	-	TRBD1	TRBV12-3/TRBV12-4	TRBJ2-1
TGTGCCAGCAGCGTAGCTCCCAGGGATACGCAGTATTTT	CASSVAPRDTQYF	-	-	TRBV9	TRBJ2-3
TGTGCCAGGGACAGGGGGGTCGACTACGGGGAGCTGTTTTTT	CARDRGVDYGELFF	-	TRBD1	TRBV9	TRBJ2-2
TGTGCCAGCAGTTACACCATTAATGAGCAGTTCTTC	CASSYTINEQFF	few	-	TRBV6-2/TRBV6-3	TRBJ2-1
TGTGCCAGCAGTTTCTTCGGCGGCAGGAAGAGGACACCCCTCCACTTT	CASSFFGGRKRTPLHF	many	-	TRBV28	TRBJ1-6
TGCAGTGCTAGAGATGGCGGGACAGGGACCTACGAGCAGTACTTC	CSARDGGTGTYEQYF	many	TRBD1	TRBV20-1	TRBJ2-7
TGTGCCAGCAGGGGACAGGTTAGGACTGAAGCTTTCTTT	CASRGQVRTEAFF	few	TRBD1	TRBV12-3/TRBV12-4	TRBJ1-1
TGTGCCAGCAGTACTGACAGGAACTCACCCCTCCACTTT	CASSTDRNSPLHF	few	-	TRBV2	TRBJ1-6
TGTGCCAGCAGCCGACTAGCGGGGTCCTCAGATACGCAGTATTTT	CASSRLAGSSDTQYF	many	TRBD2	TRBV7-2	TRBJ2-3
TGCGCCGGCAGCTTGGATAGGACAGGGCCCTACGAGCAGTACTTC	CAGSLDRTGPYEQYF	-	TRBD1	TRBV5-1	TRBJ2-7
TGTGCCAGCAGATCCCACCAGGGGTTCCAAGAGACCCAGTACTTC	CASRSHQGFQETQYF	-	-	TRBV5-4	TRBJ2-5
TGTGCCAGCAGCCAAGGGTGGGGAAAGCAGTTCTTC	CASSQGWGKQFF	few	-	TRBV14	TRBJ2-1
TGCGCCAGCAGCTTGGCCGTCCAGGGATATTCACCCCTCCACTTT	CASSLAVQGYSPLHF	many	-	TRBV5-1	TRBJ1-6
TGCAGTGCTAGGGGGGACAGGGACTATGGCTACACCTTC	CSARGDRDYGYTF	many	TRBD1	TRBV20-1	TRBJ1-2
TGTGCCAGCAGTTCTGGCGGGACAGGGTTAAACATGAACACTGAAGCTTTCTTT	CASSSGGTGLNMNTEAFF	many	TRBD1	TRBV27	TRBJ1-1
TGCGCCAGCAGCTTGGCCTCCGGACAGGGCATCTCCTACAATGAGCAGTTCTTC	CASSLASGQGISYNEQFF	few	TRBD1	TRBV5-1	TRBJ2-1
TGCGCCAGCAGCTTTGGTAGCGAGACCTACGAGCAGTACTTC	CASSFGSETYEQYF	few	-	TRBV5-1	TRBJ2-7
TGCAGTACCTTTCCCGCGGGAGGGGCAGATACGCAGTATTTT	CSTFPAGGADTQYF	-	TRBD2	TRBV20-1	TRBJ2-3
TGCGCCAGCGGCCGGGAACATTCCTACGAGCAGTACTTC	CASGREHSYEQYF	few	-	TRBV5-1	TRBJ2-7
TGTGCCAGCAGTCACTGGACTAGAGCTAAATACGAGCAGTACTTC	CASSHWTRAKYEQYF	-	TRBD2	TRBV6-2/TRBV6-3	TRBJ2-7
TGTGCCAGCAGCCGAAGACAAGGGGGGCAAACTGAAGCTTTCTTT	CASSRRQGGQTEAFF	few	-	TRBV6-2/TRBV6-3	TRBJ1-1
TGTGCCAGCACCACAGGAATTGAGACCCAGTACTTC	CASTTGIETQYF	-	-	TRBV28	TRBJ2-5
TGTGCCACCAGCCAACGGAGAGCAGGTCAGCCCCAGCATTTT	CATSQRRAGQPQHF	many	-	TRBV15	TRBJ1-5
TGTGCCAGCAGCTGGGGACGGGCGAACACTGAAGCTTTCTTT	CASSWGRANTEAFF	few	-	TRBV7-2	TRBJ1-1
TGTGCCAGCAGCCAAAGGGTCCGACAAGGGGGACTGCAAGAGACCCAGTACTTC	CASSQRVRQGGLQETQYF	few	-	TRBV14	TRBJ2-5
TGCGCCAGCAGGGTAGGACACAATGAACAGTTCTTC	CASRVGHNEQFF	many	-	TRBV5-1	TRBJ2-1
TGTGCCAGCACATTAACGGGACAGGGTGGGCGCGAGCAGTACTTC	CASTLTGQGGREQYF	-	TRBD1	TRBV7-8	TRBJ2-7
TGTGCCAGCTCAGATACCGCAGGGTCAGATACGCAGTATTTT	CASSDTAGSDTQYF	many	-	TRBV4-2	TRBJ2-3
TGCGCCAGCAGCCGGGCGGGGCTCCAAGAGACCCAGTACTTC	CASSRAGLQETQYF	-	-	TRBV4-1	TRBJ2-5
TGTGCCAGCAGGCAATGGCAGGGTGACGGCACAGATACGCAGTATTTT	CASRQWQGDGTDTQYF	-	-	TRBV12-3/TRBV12-4	TRBJ2-3
TGTGCCACCAGCAGAGATGGGGCATTAGGACAGAAGGCTTTCTTT	CATSRDGALGQKAFF	many	-	TRBV15	TRBJ1-1
TGTGCCAGCAGCCAACGACAGGGGGCGTTCACCGGGGAGCTGTTTTTT	CASSQRQGAFTGELFF	-	TRBD1	TRBV14	TRBJ2-2
TGCGCCAGCAGCCAAGATCCGACTAGCGGGGGTTTGAGGTACACCGGGGAGCTGTTTTTT	CASSQDPTSGGLRYTGELFF	-	TRBD2	TRBV4-1	TRBJ2-2
TGTGCCAGCATGACGACTAGCGGGGGGGCCAAGAATGAGCAGTTCTTC	CASMTTSGGAKNEQFF	-	TRBD2	TRBV6-4	TRBJ2-1
TGTGCCAGCAGCCTCCCCCCCGGGACTAGCGGGCCCGAGCAGTACTTC	CASSLPPGTSGPEQYF	few	TRBD2	TRBV28	TRBJ2-7
TGTGCCAGCAGCAATACCTACGAGCAGTACTTC	CASSNTYEQYF	many	-	TRBV7-9	TRBJ2-7
TGTGCCAGCAGATGGCTAGGGGACAACCAAGAGACCCAGTACTTC	CASRWLGDNQETQYF	many	-	TRBV13	TRBJ2-5
TGTGCCAGCAGGCGCTCCGGGACCCCCTACGAGCAGTACTTC	CASRRSGTPYEQYF	-	-	TRBV6-2/TRBV6-3	TRBJ2-7
TGCGCCAGCAGCCCCGGACAATCCACTGAAGCTTTCTTT	CASSPGQSTEAFF	-	-	TRBV5-1	TRBJ1-1
TGCAGTGCTAGAAGGCCGGGACTCCTAACCTACGAGCAGTACTTC	CSARRPGLLTYEQYF	few	-	TRBV20-1	TRBJ2-7
TGTGCCAGCAGCGGTACTAACTTGAACACCGGGGAGCTGTTTTTT	CASSGTNLNTGELFF	-	-	TRBV7-2	TRBJ2-2
TGTGCCAGCAGCTCCGTTTGGGCCAAAAACATTCAGTACTTC	CASSSVWAKNIQYF	few	-	TRBV5-4	TRBJ2-4
TGTGCCAGCAGCTACGGGACAGCGGCGAACACCGGGGAGCTGTTTTTT	CASSYGTAANTGELFF	-	TRBD1	TRBV5-5	TRBJ2-2
TGTGCCAGCAGCTTTGGGCTAGCGGGGTACTCCTACGAGCAGTACTTC	CASSFGLAGYSYEQYF	many	TRBD2	TRBV7-9	TRBJ2-7
TGTGCCAGCAGCTTAGAAACGGGACTAGCGGGAGATGAGACCCAGTACTTC	CASSLETGLAGDETQYF	-	TRBD2	TRBV11-2	TRBJ2-5
TGTGCCAGCAGCTTGCGGGAGGCTACAAAGTACTTC	CASSLREATKYF	many	TRBD2	TRBV7-2	TRBJ2-5
TGTGCCAGCAGCCCGGGACAGGGGCACACCGGGGAGCTGTTTTTT	CASSPGQGHTGELFF	few	TRBD1	TRBV7-7	TRBJ2-2
TGTGCCAGCAGCCCTCGACAGGGCCTAAATTCACCCCTCCACTTT	CASSPRQGLNSPLHF	-	TRBD1	TRBV7-9	TRBJ1-6
TGTGCCAGACGGATGGATCGACCGGGACTAGCGAATTCGAACACCGGGGAGCTGTTTTTT	CARRMDRPGLANSNTGELFF	few	TRBD2	TRBV11-2	TRBJ2-2
TGTGCCAGCAGCCCGGGGGGGCCCGTCAATGAGCAGTTCTTC	CASSPGGPVNEQFF	-	TRBD2	TRBV11-2	TRBJ2-1